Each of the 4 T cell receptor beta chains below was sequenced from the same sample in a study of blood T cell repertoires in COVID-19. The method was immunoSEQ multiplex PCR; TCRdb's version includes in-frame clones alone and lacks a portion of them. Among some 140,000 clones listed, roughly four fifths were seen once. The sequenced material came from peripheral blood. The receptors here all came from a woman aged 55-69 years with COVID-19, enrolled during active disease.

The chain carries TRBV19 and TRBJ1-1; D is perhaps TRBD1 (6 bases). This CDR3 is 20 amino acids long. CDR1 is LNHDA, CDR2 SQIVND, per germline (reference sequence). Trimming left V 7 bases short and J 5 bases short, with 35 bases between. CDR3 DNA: TGTGCCAGTATTGCCCTATATCTCCCGGGACATAGTCCCCTGGGGACTGAAGCTTTCTTT. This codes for CASIALYLPGHSPLGTEAFF.

Here the CDR3 DNA reads TGTGCCAGCAGTTTATACCCGACTAGCGGGAGTGCCTACGAGCAGTACTTC. Translation gives CASSLYPTSGSAYEQYF. The chain combines TRBV27 with TRBJ2-7, with TRBD2 matching over 12 bases. Germline CDR1 reads MNHEY; CDR2 reads SMNVEV (reference sequence). V trimming: 1 base; J trimming: 2 bases; junction bases outside the gene matches: 6. The CDR3 consists of 17 residues.

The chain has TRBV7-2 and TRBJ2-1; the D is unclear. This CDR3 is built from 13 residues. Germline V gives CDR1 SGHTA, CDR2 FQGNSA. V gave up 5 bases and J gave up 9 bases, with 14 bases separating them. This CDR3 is CASSRPNLFEQFF. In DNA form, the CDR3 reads TGTGCCAGCAGCCGCCCTAATCTTTTTGAGCAGTTCTTC.

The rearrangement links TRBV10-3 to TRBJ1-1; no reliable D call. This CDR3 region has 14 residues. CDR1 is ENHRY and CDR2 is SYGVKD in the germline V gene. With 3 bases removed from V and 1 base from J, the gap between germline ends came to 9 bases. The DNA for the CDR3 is TGTGCCATCAGTGATCGGGGTCGGAACACTGAAGCTTTCTTT. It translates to CAISDRGRNTEAFF.